The entry below gives a single TCR beta chain sequence along with its context. What this receptor recognizes is not known. No much larger clone is present one base from it, and per-base qualities are unavailable. The sample originates from a study of blood T cell repertoires in COVID-19 (dated by TCRdb to about 2020). For the study in its entirety: Samples from collaborators originated in the United States, Italy and Spain and spanned both the acute and convalescent phases of COVID-19. The prospective study material was composed of cDNA or gDNA derived from T cells, B-cell-depleted T cells, or PBMCs. Deeply sampled blood TCRbeta repertoires from subjects exposed to, actively infected with, or recovered from COVID-19 were included in the dataset. The repertoires were released in a freely available public database intended as a resource for research on the immune response to SARS-CoV-2. Samples came from the ongoing ImmuneRACE study (first 160 participants) plus 1,254 subjects from 6 global collaborators. The sample metadata nearly always contained a de-identified subject ID, COVID-19 status, age in years and sex. Where available, HLA class I and class II types were taken from metadata supplied by the sample provider and were not determined by assay-based typing. The study at large found these results: How much clinical and demographic metadata was included differed by source and by participant, and the metadata was provided uncurated.

Relative to germline, V is 6 bases shorter and J is 3 bases shorter, with 15 bases between their ends. The CDR3 runs 14 amino acids, cysteine and phenylalanine included. Solely the CDR3 DNA is kept, with 42 bases framed from the first base. The germline V gene yields SGHRS for CDR1 and YFSETQ for CDR2. TCRbeta CDR3 regions were amplified from genomic DNA using the immunoSEQ Assay, a bias-controlled multiplex PCR. On the authors' methods: Nucleated cell counts per sample were estimated from amplification of reference gene primers within the assay. Sequence reads were collapsed and filtered to measure the absolute abundance of every unique TCRbeta CDR3 rearrangement. For each sample, productive Simpson clonality was calculated by taking the square root of Simpson's diversity index across productive rearrangements. TCRdb's version of the immuneACCESS table is confined to in-frame rearrangements and falls short of the full clone set. An unresolved V gene accounts for under half of the shortfall where checked; the remainder is of unknown origin. The V and J calls and clone size are taken from that table; D and trimming were inferred from the DNA. Across this sample there are 150,000 to 200,000 clones, with roughly 87% seen only once. About 5% of the sample goes to the ten largest clones.

Each collaborating institution followed its own protocols to collect whole blood in K2EDTA tubes. For TCRbeta analysis, collaborator samples were shipped as frozen whole blood, as isolated PBMCs, or as DNA extracted from either sample type. The sequence came from a human donor in a cohort sampled during active COVID-19. The chain is encoded by TRBV5-1 joined to TRBJ2-5, and TRBD2 may be the D gene, going by 5 matching bases. Input material: peripheral blood. The CDR3 region: CASTPGNGEETQYF. In nucleotide form, the sequence is TGCGCCAGCACCCCTGGGAACGGGGAAGAGACCCAGTACTTC. The CDR3 plus the reference TRBV5-1 and TRBJ2-5 genes for the other parts give the full variable domain: KAGVTQTPRYLIKTRGQQVTLSCSPISGHRSVSWYQQTPGQGLQFLFEYFSETQRNKGNFPGRFSGRQFSNSRSEMNVSTLELGDSALYLCASTPGNGEETQYFGPGTRLLVL.